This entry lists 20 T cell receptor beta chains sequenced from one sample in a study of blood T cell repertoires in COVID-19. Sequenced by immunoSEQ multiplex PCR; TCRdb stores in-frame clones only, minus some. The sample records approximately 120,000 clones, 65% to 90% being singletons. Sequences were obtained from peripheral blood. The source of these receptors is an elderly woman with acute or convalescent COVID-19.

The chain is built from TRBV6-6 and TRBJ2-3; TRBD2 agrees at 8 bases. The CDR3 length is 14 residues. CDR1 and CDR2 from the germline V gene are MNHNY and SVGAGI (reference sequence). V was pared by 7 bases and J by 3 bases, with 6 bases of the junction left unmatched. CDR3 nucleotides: TGTGCCAGCACTCCCCCGGGGGGGACAGATACGCAGTATTTT. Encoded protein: CASTPPGGTDTQYF.

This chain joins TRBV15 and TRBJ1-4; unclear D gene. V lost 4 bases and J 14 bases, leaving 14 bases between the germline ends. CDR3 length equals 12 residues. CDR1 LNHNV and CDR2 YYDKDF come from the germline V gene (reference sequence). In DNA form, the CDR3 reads TGTGCCACCAGCACGACACTCCCCCCGCTGTTTTTT. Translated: CATSTTLPPLFF.

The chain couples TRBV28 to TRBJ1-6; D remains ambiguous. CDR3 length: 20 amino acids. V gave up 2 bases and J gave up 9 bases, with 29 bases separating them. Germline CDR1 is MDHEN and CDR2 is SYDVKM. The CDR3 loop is CASSLRSIVIHLVTSSPLHF. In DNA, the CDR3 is TGTGCCAGCAGTTTACGCTCGATCGTGATACATCTAGTGACTAGTTCACCCCTCCACTTT.

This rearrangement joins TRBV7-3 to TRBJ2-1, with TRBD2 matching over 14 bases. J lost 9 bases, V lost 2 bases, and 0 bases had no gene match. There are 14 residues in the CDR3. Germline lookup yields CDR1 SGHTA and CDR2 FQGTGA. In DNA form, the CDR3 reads TGTGCCAGCAGCTTAGGGACTAGCGGGGGTGAGCAGTTCTTC. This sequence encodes CASSLGTSGGEQFF.

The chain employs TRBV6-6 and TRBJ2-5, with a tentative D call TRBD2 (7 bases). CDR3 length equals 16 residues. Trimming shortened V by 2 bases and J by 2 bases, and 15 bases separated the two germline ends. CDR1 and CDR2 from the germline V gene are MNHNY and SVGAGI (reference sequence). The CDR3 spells CASSYGGGPRQETQYF. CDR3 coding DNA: TGTGCCAGCAGTTACGGGGGGGGGCCTCGACAAGAGACCCAGTACTTC.

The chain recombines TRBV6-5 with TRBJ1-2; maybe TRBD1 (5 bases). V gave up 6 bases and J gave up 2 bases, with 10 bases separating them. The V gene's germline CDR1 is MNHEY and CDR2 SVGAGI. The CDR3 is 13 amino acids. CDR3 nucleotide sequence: TGTGCCAGCAGACAGGACGGGAACTATGGCTACACCTTC. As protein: CASRQDGNYGYTF.

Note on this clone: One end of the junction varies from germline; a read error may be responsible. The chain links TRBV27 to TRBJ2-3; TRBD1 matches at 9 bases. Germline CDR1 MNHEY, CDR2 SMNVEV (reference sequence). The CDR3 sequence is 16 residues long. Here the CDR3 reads CASSLSGTGKADTQYF. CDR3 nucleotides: TGTGCCAGCAGTCTATCCGGGACAGGGAAAGCAGATACGCAGTATTTT.

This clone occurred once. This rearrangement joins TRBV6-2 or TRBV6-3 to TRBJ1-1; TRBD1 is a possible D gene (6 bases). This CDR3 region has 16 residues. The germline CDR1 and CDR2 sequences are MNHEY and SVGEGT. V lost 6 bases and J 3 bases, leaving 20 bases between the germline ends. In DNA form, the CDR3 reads TGTGCCAGCAGCCCAGCGACGACAGGTCGGCACACTGAAGCTTTCTTT. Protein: CASSPATTGRHTEAFF.

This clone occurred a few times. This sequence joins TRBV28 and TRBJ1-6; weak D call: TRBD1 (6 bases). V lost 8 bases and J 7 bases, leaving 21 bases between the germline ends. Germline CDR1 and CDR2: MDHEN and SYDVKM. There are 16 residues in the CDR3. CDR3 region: CASQDPARGRNSPLHF. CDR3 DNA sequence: TGTGCCAGCCAGGATCCTGCCAGGGGTAGGAATTCACCCCTCCACTTT.

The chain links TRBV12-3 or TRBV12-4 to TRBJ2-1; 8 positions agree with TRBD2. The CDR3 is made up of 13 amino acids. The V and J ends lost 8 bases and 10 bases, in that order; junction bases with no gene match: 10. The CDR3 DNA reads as TGTGCCAGCCAGCGGGGGCGATCATGGGAGCAGTTCTTC. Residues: CASQRGRSWEQFF.

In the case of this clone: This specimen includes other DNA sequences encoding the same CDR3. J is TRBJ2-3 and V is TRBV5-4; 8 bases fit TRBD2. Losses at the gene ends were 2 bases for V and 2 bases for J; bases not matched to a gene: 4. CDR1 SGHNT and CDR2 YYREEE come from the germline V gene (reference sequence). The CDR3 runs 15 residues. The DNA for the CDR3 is TGTGCCAGCAGCTTTGGCGGGGGGAACACAGATACGCAGTATTTT. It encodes CASSFGGGNTDTQYF.

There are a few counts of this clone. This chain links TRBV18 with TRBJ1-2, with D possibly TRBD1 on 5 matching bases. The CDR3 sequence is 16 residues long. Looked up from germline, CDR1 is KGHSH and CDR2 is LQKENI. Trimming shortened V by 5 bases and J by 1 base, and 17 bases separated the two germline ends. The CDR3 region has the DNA TGTGCCAGCTCAAACGACGGGACTATAGTTAACTATGGCTACACCTTC. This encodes CASSNDGTIVNYGYTF.

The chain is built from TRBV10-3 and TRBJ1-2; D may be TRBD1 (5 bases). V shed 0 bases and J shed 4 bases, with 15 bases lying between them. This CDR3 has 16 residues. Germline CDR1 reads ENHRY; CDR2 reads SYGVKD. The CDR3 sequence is CAISESPGGGSYGYTF. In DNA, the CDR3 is TGTGCCATCAGTGAGTCACCCGGGGGAGGTAGCTATGGCTACACCTTC.

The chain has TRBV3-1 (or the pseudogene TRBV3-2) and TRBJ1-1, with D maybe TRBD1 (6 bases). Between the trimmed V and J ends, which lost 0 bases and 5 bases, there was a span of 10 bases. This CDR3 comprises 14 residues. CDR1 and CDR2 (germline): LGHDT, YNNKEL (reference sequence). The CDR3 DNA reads TGTGCCAGCAGCCAAGACAGGGGCCTAACTGAAGCTTTCTTT. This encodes CASSQDRGLTEAFF.

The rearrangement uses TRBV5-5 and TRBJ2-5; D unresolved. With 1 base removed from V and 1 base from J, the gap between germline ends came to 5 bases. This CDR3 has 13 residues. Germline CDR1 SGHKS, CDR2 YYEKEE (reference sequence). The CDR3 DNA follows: TGTGCCAGCAGCTTGACTTTCCAAGAGACCCAGTACTTC. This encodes CASSLTFQETQYF.

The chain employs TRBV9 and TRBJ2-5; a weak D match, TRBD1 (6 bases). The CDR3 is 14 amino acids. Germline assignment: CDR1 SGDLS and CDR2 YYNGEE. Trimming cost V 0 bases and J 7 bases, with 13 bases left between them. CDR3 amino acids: CASSVATGSGTQYF. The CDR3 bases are TGTGCCAGCAGCGTAGCCACAGGGTCGGGGACCCAGTACTTC.

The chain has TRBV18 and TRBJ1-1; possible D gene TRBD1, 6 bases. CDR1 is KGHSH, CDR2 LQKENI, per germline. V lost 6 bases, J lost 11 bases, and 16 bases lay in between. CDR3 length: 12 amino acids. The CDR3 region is CASSARGGTAFF. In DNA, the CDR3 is TGTGCCAGCTCGGCCCGAGGGGGTACGGCTTTCTTT.

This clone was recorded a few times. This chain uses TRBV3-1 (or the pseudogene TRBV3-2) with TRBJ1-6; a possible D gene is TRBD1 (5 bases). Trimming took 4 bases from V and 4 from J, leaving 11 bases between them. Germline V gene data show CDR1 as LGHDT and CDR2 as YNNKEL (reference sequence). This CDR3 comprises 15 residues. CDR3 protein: CASSPDTGYNSPLHF. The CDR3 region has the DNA TGTGCCAGCAGCCCGGACACAGGTTATAATTCACCCCTCCACTTT.

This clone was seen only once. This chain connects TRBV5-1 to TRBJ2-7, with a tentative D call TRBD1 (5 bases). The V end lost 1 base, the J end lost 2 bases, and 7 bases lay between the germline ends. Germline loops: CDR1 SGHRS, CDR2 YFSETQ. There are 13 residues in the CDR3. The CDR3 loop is CASSLQGAYEQYF. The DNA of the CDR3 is TGCGCCAGCAGCTTGCAAGGGGCCTACGAGCAGTACTTC.

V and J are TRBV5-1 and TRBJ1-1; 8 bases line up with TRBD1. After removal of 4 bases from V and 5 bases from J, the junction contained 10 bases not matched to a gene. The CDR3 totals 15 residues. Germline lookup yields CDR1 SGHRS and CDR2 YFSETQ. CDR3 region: CASSGRGQGQTEAFF. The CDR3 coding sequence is TGCGCCAGCAGCGGAAGAGGACAGGGCCAGACTGAAGCTTTCTTT.